This section outlines one TCR beta chain sequence together with its context. This CDR3 comprises 14 residues. Germline CDR1 and CDR2: SGHNT and YYREEE (reference sequence). The V gene end was trimmed by 1 base and the J gene end by 4 bases; junction bases not matched to a gene: 3. All patients were treatment-naive before thyroid surgery. The data were obtained in a study of metastatic and nonmetastatic thyroid tumors. Study details: Malignant and benign thyroid patients had repertoires compared in peripheral blood and tumor or nodule tissue.

From the PCR reads, TCRdb re-called clones with MiXCR. The repertoire holds just over 15,000 clones, with about 35% as singletons. This sequence joins TRBV5-4 and TRBJ1-1; 8 bases match TRBD1. This receptor was obtained from a male donor with papillary thyroid cancer or a benign thyroid nodule (not recorded which). Some clones in this sample may be carry-over from other donors' samples. Specimen: tumor tissue. Here the CDR3 DNA reads TGTGCCAGCAGCTTGTTACAGGGGGGCACTGAAGCTTTCTTT. This sequence encodes CASSLLQGGTEAFF.